This record covers a single T cell receptor (beta chain). This specimen belongs to a study of blood T cell repertoires in COVID-19. Looking at the study overall: From the United States, Italy and Spain came samples of acute and convalescent COVID-19.

Per the original data handling: Amplification from reference gene primers served as the basis for estimated nucleated cell counts. Measured with immunoSEQ multiplex PCR; TCRdb has only the in-frame clones, and not every one. V and J calls plus clone size are reproduced from that table; the DNA served to infer D and trimming. The sample holds tens of thousands of clones, about 88% seen once. This CDR3 comprises 16 residues. In germline, CDR1 is SGHTA, CDR2 FQGNSA. The germline V and J ends were trimmed by 5 bases and 2 bases, with 16 bases remaining between them. This chain joins TRBV7-2 and TRBJ2-1, with a weak D call TRBD2 (6 bases). The sequence was obtained from a man in his 70s with acute or convalescent COVID-19. The sequenced sample consisted of peripheral blood. CDR3 in DNA: TGTGCCAGCAGCCACGACTTGGGGGAGGCCTACAATGAGCAGTTCTTC. Translating gives CASSHDLGEAYNEQFF.